This T cell receptor (beta chain) derives from a study of blood T cell repertoires in COVID-19. At the level of the study: COVID-19 samples from acute and convalescent phases originated in the United States, Italy and Spain. The analysed material was cDNA or gDNA that came from T cells, B-cell-depleted T cells, or PBMCs.

Original analysis: Estimation of nucleated cell counts relied on the amplification of reference gene primers. Clones were read by immunoSEQ multiplex PCR, and TCRdb kept only the in-frame ones, dropping some. V and J calls and clone size are as listed in that table; D and trimming were resolved from the DNA. There are about 160,000 clones in the sample; around 80% occur only once, and roughly 2.9% lies in the top ten. Germline V lookup: CDR1 SGHRS, CDR2 YFSETQ. The CDR3 runs to 14 residues. V trimming: 2 bases; J trimming: 1 base; junction bases outside the gene matches: 0. The receptor was derived from a woman in her fifties or sixties with acute or convalescent COVID-19. The chain links TRBV5-1 to TRBJ2-5; 9 nucleotides align to TRBD2. The material sequenced was peripheral blood. The CDR3 protein is CASSLLAGQETQYF. DNA for the CDR3: TGCGCCAGCAGCTTACTAGCGGGCCAAGAGACCCAGTACTTC.